Detailed here is one T cell receptor beta chain. The CDR3 contains 14 residues. V dropped 4 bases and J dropped 1 base, with 10 bases sitting between them. Germline assignment: CDR1 SNHLY and CDR2 FYNNEI. The data were produced by immunoSEQ multiplex PCR, yet TCRdb's version contains in-frame clones alone and is incomplete. This table holds under 15,000 clones, approximately 82% found once. The source of the sample is a study of OX40 agonist ivuxolimab in advanced cancers. The clonotype was recovered from an adult with an advanced solid tumor such as melanoma, head and neck, liver or kidney cancer. Source: CD4+ or CD8+ T cells sorted from blood, taken in a trial of the OX40 agonist ivuxolimab. The rearrangement uses TRBV2 and TRBJ1-1; D call uncertain. The CDR3 coding sequence is TGTGCCAGCAGTGCAACAAACCCGAACACTGAAGCTTTCTTT. It yields the protein CASSATNPNTEAFF.